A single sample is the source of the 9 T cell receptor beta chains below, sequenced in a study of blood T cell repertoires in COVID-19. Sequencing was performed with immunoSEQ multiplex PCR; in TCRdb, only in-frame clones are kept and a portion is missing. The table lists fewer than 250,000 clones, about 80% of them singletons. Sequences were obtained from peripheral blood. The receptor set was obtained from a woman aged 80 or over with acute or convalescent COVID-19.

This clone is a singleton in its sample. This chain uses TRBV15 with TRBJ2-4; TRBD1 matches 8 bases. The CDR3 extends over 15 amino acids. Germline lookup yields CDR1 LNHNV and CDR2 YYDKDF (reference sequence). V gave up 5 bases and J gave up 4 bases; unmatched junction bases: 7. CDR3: CATSERGTGKNIQYF. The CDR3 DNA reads TGTGCCACCAGCGAGCGCGGGACAGGAAAAAACATTCAGTACTTC.

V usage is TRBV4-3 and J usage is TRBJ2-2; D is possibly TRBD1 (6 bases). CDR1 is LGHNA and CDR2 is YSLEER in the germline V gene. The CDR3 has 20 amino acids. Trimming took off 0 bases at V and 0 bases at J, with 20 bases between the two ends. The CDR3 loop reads CASSQDALGAGYANTGELFF. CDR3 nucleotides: TGCGCCAGCAGCCAAGATGCTTTGGGGGCAGGGTACGCGAACACCGGGGAGCTGTTTTTT.

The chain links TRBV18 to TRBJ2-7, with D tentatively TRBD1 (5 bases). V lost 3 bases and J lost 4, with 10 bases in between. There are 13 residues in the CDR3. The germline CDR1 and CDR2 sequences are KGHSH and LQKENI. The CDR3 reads CASSPSRAYEQYF. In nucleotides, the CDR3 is TGTGCCAGCTCACCTTCCAGGGCGTACGAGCAGTACTTC.

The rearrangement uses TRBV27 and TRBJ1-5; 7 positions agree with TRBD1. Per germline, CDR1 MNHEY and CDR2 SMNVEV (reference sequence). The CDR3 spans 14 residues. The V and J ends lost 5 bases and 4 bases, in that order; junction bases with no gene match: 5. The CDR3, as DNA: TGTGCCAGCAGTCGACAGGGACGGAATCAGCCCCAGCATTTT. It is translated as CASSRQGRNQPQHF.

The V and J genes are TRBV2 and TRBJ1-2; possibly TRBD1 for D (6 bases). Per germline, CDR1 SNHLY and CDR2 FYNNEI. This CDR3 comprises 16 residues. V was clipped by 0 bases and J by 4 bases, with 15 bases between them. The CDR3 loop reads CASSEARSGESYGYTF. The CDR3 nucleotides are TGTGCCAGCAGTGAAGCCAGATCAGGGGAGTCCTATGGCTACACCTTC.

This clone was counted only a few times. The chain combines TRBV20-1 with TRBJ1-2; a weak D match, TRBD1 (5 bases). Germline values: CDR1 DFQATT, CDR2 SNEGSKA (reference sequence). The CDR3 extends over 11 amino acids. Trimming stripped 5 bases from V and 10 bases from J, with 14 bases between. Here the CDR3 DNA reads TGCAGTGCTCGTACGGCGGGGCTCTACACCTTC. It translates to CSARTAGLYTF.

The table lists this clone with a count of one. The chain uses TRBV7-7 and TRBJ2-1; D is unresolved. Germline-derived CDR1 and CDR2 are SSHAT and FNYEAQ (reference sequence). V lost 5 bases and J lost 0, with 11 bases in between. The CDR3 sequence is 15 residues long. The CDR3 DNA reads TGTGCCAGCAGCGCATCGTTTAGCTCCTACAATGAGCAGTTCTTC. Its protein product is CASSASFSSYNEQFF.

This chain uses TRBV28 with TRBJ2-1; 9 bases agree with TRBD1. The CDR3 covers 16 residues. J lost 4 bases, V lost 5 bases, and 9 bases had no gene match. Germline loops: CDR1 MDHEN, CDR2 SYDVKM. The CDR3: CASSGGGTGTYNEQFF. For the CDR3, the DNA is TGTGCCAGCAGTGGGGGGGGGACAGGGACGTACAATGAGCAGTTCTTC.

CDR3 region: CASRGQGGSNEQFF. CDR3 sequence (DNA): TGTGCCAGCAGAGGACAGGGGGGTTCCAATGAGCAGTTCTTC. The chain couples TRBV28 to TRBJ2-1, with TRBD1 matching 10 bases. CDR3 length equals 14 residues. The junction had 5 bases not matched to a gene; V was cut back by 6 bases and J by 6 bases. The germline CDR1 and CDR2 sequences are MDHEN and SYDVKM.